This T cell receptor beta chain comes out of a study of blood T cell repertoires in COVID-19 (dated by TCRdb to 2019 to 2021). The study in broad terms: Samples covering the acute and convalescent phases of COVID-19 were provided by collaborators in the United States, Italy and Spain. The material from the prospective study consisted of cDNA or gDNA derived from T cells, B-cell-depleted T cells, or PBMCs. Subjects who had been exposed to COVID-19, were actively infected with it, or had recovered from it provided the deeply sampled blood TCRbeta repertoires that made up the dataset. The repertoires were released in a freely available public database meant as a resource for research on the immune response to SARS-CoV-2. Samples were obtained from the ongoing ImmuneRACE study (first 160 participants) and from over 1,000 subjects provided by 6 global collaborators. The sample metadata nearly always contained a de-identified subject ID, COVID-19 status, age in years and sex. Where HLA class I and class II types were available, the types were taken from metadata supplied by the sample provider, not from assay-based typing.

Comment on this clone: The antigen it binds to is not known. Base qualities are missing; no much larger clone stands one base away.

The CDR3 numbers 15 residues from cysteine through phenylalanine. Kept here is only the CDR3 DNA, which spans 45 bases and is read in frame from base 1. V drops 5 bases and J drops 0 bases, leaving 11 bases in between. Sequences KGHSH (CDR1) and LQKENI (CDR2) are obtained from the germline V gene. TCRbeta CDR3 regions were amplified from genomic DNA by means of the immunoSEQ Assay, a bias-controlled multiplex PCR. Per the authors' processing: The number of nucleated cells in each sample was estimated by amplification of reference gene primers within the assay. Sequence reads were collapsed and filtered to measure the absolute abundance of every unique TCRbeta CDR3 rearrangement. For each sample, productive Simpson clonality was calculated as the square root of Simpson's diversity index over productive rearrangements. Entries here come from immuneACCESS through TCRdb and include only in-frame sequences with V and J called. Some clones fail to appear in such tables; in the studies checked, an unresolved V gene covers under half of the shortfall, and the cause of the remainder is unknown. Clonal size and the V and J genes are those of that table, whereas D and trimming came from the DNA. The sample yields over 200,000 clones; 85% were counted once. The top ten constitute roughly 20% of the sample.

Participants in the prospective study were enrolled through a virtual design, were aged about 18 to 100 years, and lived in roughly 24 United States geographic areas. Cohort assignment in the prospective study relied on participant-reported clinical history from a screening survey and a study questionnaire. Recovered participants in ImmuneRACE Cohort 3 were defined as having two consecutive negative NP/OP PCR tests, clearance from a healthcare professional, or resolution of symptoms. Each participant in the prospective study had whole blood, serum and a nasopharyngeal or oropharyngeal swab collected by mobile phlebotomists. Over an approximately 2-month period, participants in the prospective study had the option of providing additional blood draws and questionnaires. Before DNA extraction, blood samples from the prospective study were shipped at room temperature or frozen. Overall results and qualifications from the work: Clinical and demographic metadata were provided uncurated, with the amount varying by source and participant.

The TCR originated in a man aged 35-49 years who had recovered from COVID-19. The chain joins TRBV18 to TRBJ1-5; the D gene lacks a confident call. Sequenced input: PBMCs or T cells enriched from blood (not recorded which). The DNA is TGTGCCAGCTCAATCTCAGCGAATAGCAATCAGCCCCAGCATTTT. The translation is CASSISANSNQPQHF.